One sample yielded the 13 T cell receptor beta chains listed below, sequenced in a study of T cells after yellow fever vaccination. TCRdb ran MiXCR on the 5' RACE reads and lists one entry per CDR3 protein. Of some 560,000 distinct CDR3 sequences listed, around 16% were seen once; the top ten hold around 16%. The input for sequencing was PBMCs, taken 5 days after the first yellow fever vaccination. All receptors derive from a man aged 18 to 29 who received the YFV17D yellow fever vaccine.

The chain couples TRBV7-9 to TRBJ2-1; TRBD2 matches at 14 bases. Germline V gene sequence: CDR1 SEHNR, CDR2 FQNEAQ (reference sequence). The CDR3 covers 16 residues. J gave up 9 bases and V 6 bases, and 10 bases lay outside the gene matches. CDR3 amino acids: CASRSGLAGVRPEQFF. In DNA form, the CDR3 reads TGTGCCAGCAGATCGGGACTAGCGGGGGTCCGCCCTGAGCAGTTCTTC.

In DNA form, the CDR3 reads TGTGCCACGGCTTGGGCAGAGACCCAGTACTTC. This sequence encodes CATAWAETQYF. The chain couples TRBV10-3 to TRBJ2-5; D call uncertain. V was clipped by 10 bases and J by 4 bases, with 10 bases between them. Germline assignment: CDR1 ENHRY and CDR2 SYGVKD. This CDR3 has 11 residues.

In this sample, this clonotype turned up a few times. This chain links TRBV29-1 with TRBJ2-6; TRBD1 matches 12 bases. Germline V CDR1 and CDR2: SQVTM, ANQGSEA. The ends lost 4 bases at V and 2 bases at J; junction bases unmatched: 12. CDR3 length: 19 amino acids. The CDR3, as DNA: TGCAGCGTTGTTGGCCAGGGACAGGGGGCGTTCGCTGGGGCCAACGTCCTGACTTTC. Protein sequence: CSVVGQGQGAFAGANVLTF. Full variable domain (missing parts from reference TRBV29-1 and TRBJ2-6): SAVISQKPSRDICQRGTSLTIQCQVDSQVTMMFWYRQQPGQSLTLIATANQGSEATYESGFVIDKFPISRPNLTFSTLTVSNMSPEDSSIYLCSVVGQGQGAFAGANVLTFGAGSRLTVL.

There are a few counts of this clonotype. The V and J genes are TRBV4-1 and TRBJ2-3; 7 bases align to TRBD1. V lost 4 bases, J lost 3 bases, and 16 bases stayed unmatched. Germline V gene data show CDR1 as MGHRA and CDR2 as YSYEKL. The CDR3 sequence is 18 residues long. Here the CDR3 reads CASSRTGAVPPNTDTQYF. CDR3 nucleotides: TGCGCCAGCAGCCGTACAGGGGCCGTCCCTCCGAATACAGATACGCAGTATTTT.

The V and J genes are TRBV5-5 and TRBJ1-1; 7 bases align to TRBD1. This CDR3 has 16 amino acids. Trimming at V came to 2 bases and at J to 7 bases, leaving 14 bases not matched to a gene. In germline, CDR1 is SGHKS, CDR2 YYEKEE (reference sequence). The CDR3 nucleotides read TGTGCCAGCAGCTTTGGGACAGATGACCTCCCAATTGAAGCTTTCTTT. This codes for CASSFGTDDLPIEAFF.

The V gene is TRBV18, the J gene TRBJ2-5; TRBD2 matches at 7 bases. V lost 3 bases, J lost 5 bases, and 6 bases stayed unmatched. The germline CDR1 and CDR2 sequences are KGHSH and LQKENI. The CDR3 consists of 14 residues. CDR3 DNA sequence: TGTGCCAGCTCACCGCGGGGGACGGGGGAGACCCAGTACTTC. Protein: CASSPRGTGETQYF.

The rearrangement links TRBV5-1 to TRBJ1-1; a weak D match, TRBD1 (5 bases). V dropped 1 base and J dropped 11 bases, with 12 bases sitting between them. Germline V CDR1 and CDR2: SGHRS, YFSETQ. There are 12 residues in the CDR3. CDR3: CASSLTEGTAFF. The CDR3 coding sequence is TGCGCCAGCAGCTTGACTGAAGGGACTGCTTTCTTT.

For the CDR3, the DNA is TGCAGTGCTAGAGAGGGACAGGGTACCGGGGAGCTGTTTTTT. It yields the protein CSAREGQGTGELFF. The chain has TRBV20-1 and TRBJ2-2; TRBD1 matches 9 bases. Germline CDR1 is DFQATT and CDR2 is SNEGSKA (reference sequence). Trimming removed 0 bases from V and 5 bases from J; junction bases left unmatched: 1. The CDR3 consists of 14 residues.

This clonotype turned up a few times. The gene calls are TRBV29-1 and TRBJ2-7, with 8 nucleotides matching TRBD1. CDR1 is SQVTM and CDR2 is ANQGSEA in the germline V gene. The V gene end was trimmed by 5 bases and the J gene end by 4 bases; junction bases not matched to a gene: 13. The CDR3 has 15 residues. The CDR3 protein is CSVTRQGKRSYEQYF. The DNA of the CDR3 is TGCAGCGTTACTCGACAGGGGAAGAGGTCTTACGAGCAGTACTTC.

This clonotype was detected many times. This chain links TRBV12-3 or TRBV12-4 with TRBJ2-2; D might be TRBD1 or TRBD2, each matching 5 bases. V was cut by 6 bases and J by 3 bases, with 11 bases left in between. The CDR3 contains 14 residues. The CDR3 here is CASSWDGHTGELFF. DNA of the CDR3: TGTGCCAGCAGCTGGGACGGTCACACCGGGGAGCTGTTTTTT.

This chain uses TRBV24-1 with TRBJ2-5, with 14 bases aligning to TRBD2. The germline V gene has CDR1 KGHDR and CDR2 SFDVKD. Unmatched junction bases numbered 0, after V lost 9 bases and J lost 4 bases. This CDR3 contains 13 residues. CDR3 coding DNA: TGTGCCACCGGGACTAGCGGGGGAGAGACCCAGTACTTC. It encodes CATGTSGGETQYF.

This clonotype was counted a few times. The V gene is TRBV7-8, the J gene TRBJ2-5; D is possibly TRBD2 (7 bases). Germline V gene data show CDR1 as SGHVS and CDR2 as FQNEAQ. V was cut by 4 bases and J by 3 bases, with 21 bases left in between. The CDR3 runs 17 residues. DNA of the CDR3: TGTGCCAGCAGCTCCCCGGTAGGGGCGGGGGCAAAAGAGACCCAGTACTTC. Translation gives CASSSPVGAGAKETQYF.

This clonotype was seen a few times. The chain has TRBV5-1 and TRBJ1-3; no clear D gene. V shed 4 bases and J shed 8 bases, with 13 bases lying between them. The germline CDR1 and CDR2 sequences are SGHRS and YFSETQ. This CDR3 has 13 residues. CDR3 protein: CASSLEGLDTIYF. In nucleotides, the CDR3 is TGCGCCAGCAGCCTGGAGGGTCTGGACACCATATATTTT.